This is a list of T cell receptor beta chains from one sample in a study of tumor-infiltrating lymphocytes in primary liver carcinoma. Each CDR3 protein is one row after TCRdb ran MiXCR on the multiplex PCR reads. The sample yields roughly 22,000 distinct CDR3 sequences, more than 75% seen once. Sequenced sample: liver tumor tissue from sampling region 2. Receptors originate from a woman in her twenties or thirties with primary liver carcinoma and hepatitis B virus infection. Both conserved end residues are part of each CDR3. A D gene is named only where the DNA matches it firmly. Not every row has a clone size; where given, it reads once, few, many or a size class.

CPSSLGYLREQLF | TGTCCCAGTAGCTTAGGATACCTCCGCGAGCAGTTATTC | once | . | TRBJ2-7 | TRBV11-1
CASSLPLDGWYSYEQYF | TGTGCCAGCAGCCTCCCTTTGGACGGATGGTACTCCTACGAGCAGTACTTC | large | . | TRBJ2-7 | TRBV28
CAISFGLAGLKGSEQFF | TGTGCCATCAGCTTTGGGCTAGCGGGTCTTAAGGGGAGTGAGCAGTTCTTC | once | TRBD2 | TRBJ2-1 | TRBV7-9
CASSIWQGFEQFF | TGTGCCAGTAGTATATGGCAGGGGTTTGAGCAGTTCTTC | . | . | TRBJ2-1 | TRBV11-2
CASSLSDYSGAAYEQYF | TGTGCCAGCAGCCTATCTGACTATAGCGGAGCCGCCTACGAGCAGTACTTC | . | . | TRBJ2-7 | TRBV4-2
CASSLSTAYGYTF | TGTGCCAGCAGCCTCAGCACTGCCTATGGTTACACCTTC | once | . | TRBJ1-2 | TRBV6-6
CVWVAVNTHYF | TGTGTCTGGGTGGCGGTGAATACGCACTATTTT | . | . | TRBJ2-3 | TRBV30
CAINGPGTGADTQYF | TGTGCCATCAATGGACCCGGGACAGGGGCCGATACCCAGTATTTT | . | TRBD1 | TRBJ2-3 | TRBV10-3
CASSLDVGYSPFHF | TGTGCCAGCAGCTTGGACGTCGGTTATTCACCCTTCCACTTT | . | . | TRBJ1-6 | TRBV5-5
CASSQLTAETSRGNSPLHF | TGTGCCAGCAGCCAACTCACCGCGGAAACCTCTCGAGGGAATTCACCCCTCCACTTT | medium-sized | . | TRBJ1-6 | TRBV4-2
CASRGAVGGPNYGFTF | TGTGCCAGCAGGGGGGCGGTCGGAGGTCCTAACTACGGCTTTACCTTC | . | . | TRBJ1-2 | TRBV6-5
CASISGVGTQYF | TGTGCCAGCATAAGCGGGGTAGGTACGCAGTATTTT | . | TRBD2 | TRBJ2-3 | TRBV5-4
CASSPGPTRELLF | TGTGCCAGCTCCCCCGGTCCGACCCGGGAGCTGCTTTTT | . | . | TRBJ2-2 | TRBV18
CRVEDQEATPSYEQYF | TGCAGAGTTGAAGATCAAGAGGCCACCCCTTCCTACGAGCAGTATTTC | . | . | TRBJ2-7 | TRBV29-1
CAWNSQGGPEAFF | TGTGCCTGGAACTCCCAAGGGGGCCCTGAAGCTTTCTTT | medium-sized | TRBD1 | TRBJ1-1 | TRBV30
CASKRFKSSSYGQYF | TGTGCCAGCAAACGTTTTAAGAGCAGCTCCTACGGGCAGTACTTC | . | . | TRBJ2-7 | TRBV6-2/TRBV6-3
CASSWGLADDEETQYF | TGTGCCAGCAGTTGGGGACTAGCGGATGACGAAGAGACCCAGTATTTC | . | TRBD2 | TRBJ2-5 | TRBV28
CASSRQGGDWSNGYTF | TGTGCCAGCAGCCGACAAGGCGGGGATTGGAGCAATGGCTACACCTTC | . | . | TRBJ1-2 | TRBV11-3
CASSAQDRGPKRWSNTEAFF | TGTGCCAGCAGCGCTCAGGACAGGGGGCCCAAGAGGTGGAGTAACACTGAAGCTTTCTTC | . | TRBD1 | TRBJ1-1 | TRBV11-2
CASSSGRVGQETQYF | TGCGCCAGTAGCTCAGGCAGAGTTGGACAAGAGACCCAGTACTTC | once | . | TRBJ2-5 | TRBV5-1
CAGLVSSNNEQFF | TGTGCCGGTCTAGTCAGCTCCAATAATGAACAGTTCTTC | . | . | TRBJ2-1 | TRBV2
CAIIPTATRNEQFF | TGTGCCATCATTCCCACGGCGACCCGGAATGAACAGTTCTTC | . | . | TRBJ2-1 | TRBV10-3
CASSLKRWWLNEAFF | TGTGCCAGCAGCTTAAAAAGATGGTGGTTAAATGAGGCTTTCTTT | . | . | TRBJ1-1 | TRBV11-2
CSVVSWTGETQYF | TGCAGCGTCGTCAGTTGGACAGGGGAGACCCAGTACTTC | . | TRBD1 | TRBJ2-5 | TRBV29-1
CASSSRGLVGTQYF | TGTGCCAGCAGCTCTCGGGGACTAGTGGGGACCCAGTACTTC | . | TRBD2 | TRBJ2-5 | TRBV11-2
CAWTKRRNIEVFF | TGTGCCTGGACTAAGAGACGGAATATTGAAGTTTTCTTT | . | . | TRBJ1-1 | TRBV30
CASSHTGLVNEHFF | TGCGCCAGCAGTCACACAGGGTTGGTCAATGAGCATTTCTTC | . | . | TRBJ2-1 | TRBV4-3